This T cell receptor (beta chain) was identified during a study of Ad26.COV2.S vaccination and SARS-CoV-2 variants (dated by TCRdb to the early 2020s). Concerning the study at large: Vaccine-arm donors came from COV1001, a multicentre, randomized, double-blind, placebo-controlled phase I-IIa trial of Ad26.COV2.S in healthy adults. Trial participants were randomized into five groups of five, in which low-dose or high-dose Ad26.COV2.S was given once or twice, or placebo was given on both occasions. Investigators remained blinded to trial group allocation during experiments and outcome assessment. A total of 32 samples were included in the TCR-sequenced set, comprising 19 Ad26.COV2.S vaccine recipients, 5 placebo recipients and 8 SARS-CoV-2 convalescent individuals. TCRbeta repertoire sequencing was used to assess the specificity and breadth of SARS-CoV-2-reactive T cell receptors after Ad26.COV2.S vaccination. Ad26.COV2.S was administered intramuscularly at a dose of 5x10^10 or 1x10^11 viral particles, either as one shot or as two shots given 56 days apart.

Points the paper makes about the study in general: It was noted by the authors that total T cell responses may have been underestimated by the TCR breadth and depth analyses. Vaccine and placebo recipients had similar non-spike TCR breadth, a finding consistent with the vaccine containing only spike. Substantial breadth of spike-specific CD8+ and CD4+ T cell responses was reported after vaccination. The study lacked the statistical power to compare responses across vaccine doses or regimens. Spike-specific TCR breadth was higher in Ad26.COV2.S recipients than in placebo recipients (P = 0.0014).

TCRbeta CDR3 regions were sequenced with the immunoSEQ Assay. After extraction, genomic DNA underwent amplification by bias-controlled multiplex PCR, followed by high-throughput sequencing. For the original study's pipeline: To quantify the absolute abundance of every unique TCRbeta CDR3 region, sequences were collapsed and filtered. T cell fraction was estimated by normalizing TCRbeta template counts to usable DNA, with usable DNA measured through amplification of reference genes found in all nucleated cells. Repertoire TCRs were annotated as SARS-CoV-2-specific when V gene, CDR3 amino acid sequence and J gene were exactly matched to a known reactive TCR set. MIRA supplied the reference SARS-CoV-2 TCR set, which was filtered for enrichment in COVID-19-positive ImmuneCODE repertoires so that public or cross-reactive TCRs were removed. Drawing on the MIRA antigens, annotated TCRs were analysed further at the level of specific ORF or position within ORF. Breadth was defined as annotated unique rearrangements over total unique productive rearrangements; depth was the summed frequency of those rearrangements. TCR breadth was compared between groups using two-sided Wilcoxon rank-sum tests. Sourced from immuneACCESS, this table was stored by TCRdb with only in-frame sequences that have V and J called. A share of the clones is absent; for the studies checked, an unresolved V gene accounts for under half, and the remainder has no known explanation. V and J calls and clone size come straight from that table; D and trimming were deduced from the DNA. Recorded for this sample are 200,000 to 300,000 clones; roughly 88% of them occurred a single time. Around 11% of the sample goes to the ten largest clones.

With respect to this clone: Its antigen is not yet known. No base qualities exist here, and no much larger clone lies one base off it.

The treatment or condition label corresponds to: around 19 received Ad26.COV2.S at low or high dose, single or two shots; about 5 received placebo; per-sample allocation not given. For vaccine and placebo recipients, the sequenced repertoires came from samples collected on day 63 after the first injection. In Cohort 1b, some 25 adults aged 18-55 years were enrolled at a single site in Boston, USA, between 29 July and 7 August 2020. As a vaccine, Ad26.COV2.S was a replication-incompetent adenovirus type 26 vector that expressed a prefusion-stabilized SARS-CoV-2 spike protein derived from the original Wuhan strain. The CDR3 has 15 amino acids, counting the end cysteine and phenylalanine. The entry retains the CDR3 DNA only, 45 bases that are in frame from base 1. At the junction V is shortened by 2 bases and J by 0 bases, with 11 bases in between. From a lookup of the germline V gene (reference sequence), CDR1 and CDR2 are MNHNY and SVGAGI.

The chain employs TRBV6-6 and TRBJ2-7; TRBD2 might be the D gene, on 6 matching bases. This clonotype originated in a person between 18 and 65 years old who received the Ad26.COV2.S COVID-19 vaccine or a placebo. Sequenced material: peripheral blood, taken in a trial of Ad26.COV2.S vaccine versus placebo. DNA sequence: TGTGCCAGCAGTTACCCGGAAGCGGGCTCCTACGAGCAGTACTTC. Translated, it reads CASSYPEAGSYEQYF.